Reported below is one T cell receptor beta chain. Relative to its sample, this clonotype is medium-sized (0.01 to 0.1%). The clone's antigen remains unknown. Base qualities were left out, and no much larger clone turns up one base away. A history of other malignancies or of prior chemotherapy or radiotherapy was absent in all patients, and node-negative disease was shown on CT and PET/CT in all patients. At each of the two time points, roughly 6.5 milliliters of peripheral venous blood were collected into EDTA tubes. Ficoll-Paque Plus density-gradient centrifugation was used to isolate PBMCs. Right after collection, samples were kept at -80 degrees C until analysis. This sample is drawn from a study of prognosis after radiotherapy for stage I lung cancer listed by TCRdb under 2021. Describing the broader study: Over 15 stage I NSCLC patients were enrolled in Nanjing, China, between early 2018 and January 2019. Newly diagnosed primary stage I lung tumors occurred in roughly 15 patients, and oligometastatic NSCLC after surgical resection of the primary tumor occurred in a few. Every patient was regarded as medically inoperable, because of comorbidities in over 10 cases and refusal of surgery in 6 or 7 cases. Ages in the cohort of over ten men and five to seven women ranged from roughly 53 to 84 years, with a median of 74. Tumor histology was squamous cell carcinoma in about 7 patients and adenocarcinoma in some 13. SBRT was given in 3 to 5 fractions with a biologically effective dose of at least 100 Gy, using image-guided IMRT or VMAT. Concurrent therapy was not administered to any patient alongside SBRT. Distant metastases were developed by four of the 19 patients after SBRT, at a median of 7 months, whereas no significant progression was observed in the other 15 patients. The study profiled peripheral blood TCR beta repertoires from stage I NSCLC patients before and after stereotactic body radiotherapy and related them to distant failure. A total of roughly 38 blood samples from 19 patients were sequenced, with one sample obtained before and one obtained after SBRT for each patient.

V and J are truncated by 0 bases and 6 bases respectively, leaving an intervening sequence of 10 bases. CDR1 and CDR2, per the germline V gene, are SGHRS and YFSETQ. The CDR3 runs 15 residues from the cysteine to the phenylalanine. This entry keeps only the CDR3 DNA: 45 bases, framed from base 1. Two rounds of multiplex PCR were performed to amplify the TCR beta CDR3 region from genomic DNA. The first PCR round used primers specific to each TRBV and TRBJ gene, and the primer sequences were filed in Chinese patent CN105087789A. The second PCR round used universal primers. The Roche High Pure PCR Template Preparation Kit was used to extract genomic DNA from the frozen PBMCs. The libraries underwent paired-end sequencing with 151 bp reads on an Illumina HiSeq 3000. In the source study's methods: CutAdapt was used to remove raw reads lacking the multiplex PCR primer sequences. Using PEAR, the high-quality paired reads were merged into contigs. TRB V, D and J gene segments were assigned to each contig with MiXCR by alignment to reference sequences. To remove sequencing errors, CDR3 sequences were clustered according to base quality and sequence similarity. Shannon entropy, normalized by the natural log of the productive TCR sequence number, served as the measure of diversity. To get clonality, Shannon entropy was divided by the natural log of the number of unique clonotypes, and that result was subtracted from one. Using the Youden index from ROC curves, the researchers picked the repertoire-metric cut-offs for progression-free survival, and all analyses were carried out in R 3.5.3. The public sequencing data were trimmed at Q25 with fastp and processed into clonotypes with MiXCR by TCRdb, which kept only in-frame beta chains. Each CDR3 protein gets just one entry, which takes the most common genes and DNA from the rows behind it. The V and J calls and clone size are TCRdb's, not the authors'. This sample comprises about 12,000 distinct CDR3 sequences, roughly 54% of them detected only once. The ten top clones hold 20% to 25% of the sample.

On the study overall, not on this receptor specifically: Post-SBRT Shannon entropy and its change from baseline were lower in patients who developed distant metastases; baseline Shannon entropy was not associated with metastases. None of the reported P values were adjusted for multiple comparisons. TRBV and TRBJ usage frequencies reportedly varied with metastasis status, involving two V genes at baseline and ten or so V and two J genes after SBRT. Tumor specificity of expanded TCR clones was not determined. After SBRT, the number of unique TCR clones decreased (median approximately 10,000 before versus 6,500 to 7,500 after; Wilcoxon paired P=0.011). Limitations of the study included a small cohort and short follow-up, and the study findings need independent validation.

The rearranged segments are TRBV5-1 and TRBJ1-6, with the D gene not clear enough to name. This specimen consisted of PBMCs, obtained before or after stereotactic body radiation therapy (not recorded which). This clonotype originated in a donor at least 50 years old with non-small cell lung cancer. Here the CDR3 is given as CASSLESRFNSPLHF. The bases read TGCGCCAGCAGCTTGGAGTCCCGTTTTAATTCACCCCTCCACTTT.